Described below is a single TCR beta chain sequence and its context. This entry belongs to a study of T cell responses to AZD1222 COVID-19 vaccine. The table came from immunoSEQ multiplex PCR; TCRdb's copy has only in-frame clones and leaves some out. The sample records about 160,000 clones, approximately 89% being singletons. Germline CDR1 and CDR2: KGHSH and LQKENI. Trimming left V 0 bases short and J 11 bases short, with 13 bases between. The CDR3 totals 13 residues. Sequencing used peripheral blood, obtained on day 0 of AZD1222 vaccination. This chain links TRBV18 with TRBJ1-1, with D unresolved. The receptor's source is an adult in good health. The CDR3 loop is CASSPPIGSAAFF. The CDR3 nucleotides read TGTGCCAGCTCACCACCAATCGGAAGTGCCGCTTTCTTT.